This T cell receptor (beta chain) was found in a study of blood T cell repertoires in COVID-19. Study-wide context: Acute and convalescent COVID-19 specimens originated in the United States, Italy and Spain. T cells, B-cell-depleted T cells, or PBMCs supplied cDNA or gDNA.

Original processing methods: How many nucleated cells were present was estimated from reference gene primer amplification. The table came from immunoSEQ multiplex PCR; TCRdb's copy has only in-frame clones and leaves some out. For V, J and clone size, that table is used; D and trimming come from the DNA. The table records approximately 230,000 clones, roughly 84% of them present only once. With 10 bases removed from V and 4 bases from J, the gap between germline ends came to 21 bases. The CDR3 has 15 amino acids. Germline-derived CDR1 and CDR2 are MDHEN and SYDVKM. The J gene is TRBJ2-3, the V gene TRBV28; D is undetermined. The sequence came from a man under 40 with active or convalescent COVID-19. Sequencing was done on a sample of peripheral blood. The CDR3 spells CATEGGRESPDTQYF. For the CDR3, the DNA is TGTGCCACCGAAGGTGGGCGAGAGAGCCCAGATACGCAGTATTTT.